This T cell receptor beta chain comes out of a study of T cell responses to AZD1222 COVID-19 vaccine. At the level of the study: Pooled together were second doses at about 4 or about 12 weeks.

Generated by immunoSEQ multiplex PCR, the TCRdb table keeps only in-frame clones and is missing some. The sample holds some 120,000 clones, roughly 87% seen once. Germline V gene data show CDR1 as SGHVS and CDR2 as FQNEAQ. J gave up 0 bases and V 1 base, and 6 bases lay outside the gene matches. The length of the CDR3 is 17 residues. Broader study findings: Donors in the cohort were predominantly white British and more often female, and clonal diversity was possibly underestimated. Seropositive status at baseline applied to only six AZD1222 recipients. In the spike-specific TCR repertoire, nearly half reportedly target unmutated variant regions.

Turning to this clone: Its antigen is as yet unknown.

The genes are TRBV7-8 and TRBJ1-5; 7 bases map to TRBD1. This TCR was sampled from an adult in good health. The sample was peripheral blood, taken on day 0 of AZD1222 vaccination. This CDR3 reads CASSLGRTGDSNQPQHF. For the CDR3, the DNA is TGTGCCAGCAGCTTAGGTAGGACAGGCGATAGCAATCAGCCCCAGCATTTT.